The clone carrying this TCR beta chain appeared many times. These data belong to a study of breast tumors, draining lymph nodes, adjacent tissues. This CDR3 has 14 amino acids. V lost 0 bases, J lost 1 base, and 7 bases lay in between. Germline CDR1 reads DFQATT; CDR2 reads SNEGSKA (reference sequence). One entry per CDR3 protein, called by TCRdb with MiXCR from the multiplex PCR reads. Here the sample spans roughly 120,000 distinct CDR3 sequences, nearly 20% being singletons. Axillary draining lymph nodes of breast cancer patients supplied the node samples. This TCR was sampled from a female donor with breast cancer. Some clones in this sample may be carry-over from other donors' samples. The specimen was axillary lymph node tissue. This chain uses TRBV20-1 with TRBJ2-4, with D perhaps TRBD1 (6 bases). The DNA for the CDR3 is TGCAGTGCTAGAGAGGGGGCGGCCAAAAACATTCAGTACTTC. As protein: CSAREGAAKNIQYF.